One sample yielded the 28 T cell receptor beta chains listed below, sequenced in a study of siplizumab effects on memory and regulatory T cells. Clones were read by immunoSEQ multiplex PCR, and TCRdb kept only the in-frame ones, dropping some. Among 100,000 or so clones, about 90% were seen once, and the ten largest hold roughly 0.78%. Sequenced material: Tregs sorted from blood. Receptors were obtained from a human donor in good health.

The rearrangement joins TRBV28 to TRBJ2-6; 8 nucleotides align to TRBD1. Trimming removed 10 bases from V and 0 bases from J; junction bases left unmatched: 5. CDR1 is MDHEN, CDR2 SYDVKM, per germline. There are 15 residues in the CDR3. CDR3 amino acids: CATETGGSGANVLTF. The CDR3 region has the DNA TGTGCCACTGAAACAGGGGGCTCTGGGGCCAACGTCCTGACTTTC.

This CDR3 is CASSQAGLAGGLGEQYF. The CDR3 DNA reads as TGTGCCAGCAGCCAAGCCGGGCTAGCGGGAGGGCTTGGGGAGCAGTACTTC. The genes are TRBV5-4 and TRBJ2-7; 12 bases map to TRBD2. Per the germline V gene, CDR1 is SGHNT and CDR2 is YYREEE (reference sequence). The CDR3 consists of 17 residues. V lost 4 bases to trimming and J lost 7 bases; unmatched junction nucleotides: 15. Variable domain in full (rest from reference TRBV5-4 and TRBJ2-7): ETGVTQSPTHLIKTRGQQVTLRCSSQSGHNTVSWYQQALGQGPQFIFQYYREEENGRGNFPPRFSGLQFPNYSSELNVNALELDDSALYLCASSQAGLAGGLGEQYFGPGTRLTVT.

This chain joins TRBV7-9 and TRBJ1-2, with D hard to call. V was cut by 4 bases and J by 6 bases, with 12 bases left in between. The germline gives CDR1 SEHNR, CDR2 FQNEAQ (reference sequence). There are 13 residues in the CDR3. The CDR3 sequence: CASSSVWKDGYTF. The DNA of the CDR3 is TGTGCCAGCAGCTCAGTTTGGAAGGATGGCTACACCTTC.

This clone was observed a single time. The V gene is TRBV7-9, the J gene TRBJ2-5; 8 bases fit TRBD1. V lost 5 bases to trimming and J lost 4 bases; unmatched junction nucleotides: 6. Germline V gene sequence: CDR1 SEHNR, CDR2 FQNEAQ (reference sequence). The CDR3 sequence is 14 residues long. CDR3 coding DNA: TGTGCCAGCAGCCCCCAGACAGGGGCAGAGACCCAGTACTTC. This encodes CASSPQTGAETQYF.

This clone was seen only a few times. The chain employs TRBV5-1 and TRBJ1-5; D may be TRBD1 (6 bases). Trimming took 4 bases from V and 5 from J, leaving 10 bases between them. The CDR3 has 13 amino acids. The germline V gene encodes CDR1 SGHRS and CDR2 YFSETQ. The CDR3 DNA sequence: TGCGCCAGCAGCCCAGGGGTCGATCAGCCCCAGCATTTT. It codes for CASSPGVDQPQHF.

This clone was detected a few times. V is TRBV10-2 and J is TRBJ2-7; D ambiguous. This CDR3 region has 11 residues. Looked up from germline, CDR1 is WSHSY and CDR2 is SAAADI. The ends were cut back, 10 bases at V and 2 bases at J, with 9 bases in the middle. Here the CDR3 reads CATLGPYEQYF. The CDR3 DNA reads TGCGCCACCCTAGGGCCCTACGAGCAGTACTTC.

CDR3: CASSYSTSGKETQYF. For the CDR3, the DNA is TGTGCCAGCAGTTACTCGACTAGCGGGAAAGAGACCCAGTACTTC. V is TRBV6-6 and J is TRBJ2-5; 11 positions agree with TRBD2. Germline V gene lookup returns CDR1 MNHNY and CDR2 SVGAGI (reference sequence). Trimming cost V 0 bases and J 3 bases; bases outside gene matches: 0. CDR3 length: 15 residues.

The chain uses TRBV5-1 and TRBJ2-4; 8 bases align to TRBD1. Unmatched junction bases numbered 6, after V lost 4 bases and J lost 6 bases. Germline loops: CDR1 SGHRS, CDR2 YFSETQ. This CDR3 spans 14 amino acids. The DNA of the CDR3 is TGCGCCAGCAGCACGGGACAGGTGGGAAACATTCAGTACTTC. Translation gives CASSTGQVGNIQYF.

V is TRBV5-1 and J is TRBJ2-3; D is unresolved. This CDR3 has 12 residues. The germline V gene has CDR1 SGHRS and CDR2 YFSETQ. V lost 10 bases and J lost 2, with 11 bases in between. CDR3 coding DNA: TGCGCCTCCAACCTGGACACAGATACGCAGTATTTT. Protein product: CASNLDTDTQYF. The full variable domain, in which reference TRBV5-1 and TRBJ2-3 provide the parts outside the CDR3, is KAGVTQTPRYLIKTRGQQVTLSCSPISGHRSVSWYQQTPGQGLQFLFEYFSETQRNKGNFPGRFSGRQFSNSRSEMNVSTLELGDSALYLCASNLDTDTQYFGPGTRLTVL.

This chain connects TRBV2 to TRBJ1-4; D remains unclear. V was cut by 6 bases and J by 3 bases, with 11 bases left in between. The CDR3 loop spans 14 amino acids. CDR1 and CDR2 (germline): SNHLY, FYNNEI. This chain's CDR3 is CASRVQSPNEKLFF. DNA of the CDR3: TGTGCCAGCAGAGTACAGAGTCCTAATGAAAAACTGTTTTTT. Variable domain in full (rest from reference TRBV2 and TRBJ1-4): EPEVTQTPSHQVTQMGQEVILRCVPISNHLYFYWYRQILGQKVEFLVSFYNNEISEKSEIFDDQFSVERPDGSNFTLKIRSTKLEDSAMYFCASRVQSPNEKLFFGSGTQLSVL.

The V gene is TRBV12-5, the J gene TRBJ2-5, with D unclear. The V end was cut by 1 base, the J end by 1 base, with 7 bases between. Germline CDR1 LGHNT, CDR2 FRNRAP. The CDR3 loop spans 14 amino acids. This chain's CDR3 is CASGLGQAQETQYF. The DNA for the CDR3 is TGTGCTAGTGGTTTGGGGCAGGCCCAAGAGACCCAGTACTTC.

The chain combines TRBV2 with TRBJ2-5; D unclear. The CDR3 consists of 8 residues. V lost 6 bases and J lost 13, with 6 bases in between. CDR1 is SNHLY, CDR2 FYNNEI, per germline. The DNA of the CDR3 is TGTGCCAGCAGCCAGTTGTACTTC. This translates into CASSQLYF.

The gene calls are TRBV21-1 and TRBJ1-2. TRBV21-1 is noted as a pseudogene. CDR3 length: 15 amino acids. The CDR3 spells CASSKVTGRNYGYTF. In DNA form, the CDR3 reads TGTGCCAGCAGCAAAGTCACGGGGAGGAACTATGGCTACACCTTC.

V and J are TRBV10-3 and TRBJ2-5; TRBD1 matches 11 bases. The V gene end was trimmed by 10 bases and the J gene end by 3 bases; junction bases not matched to a gene: 7. The germline gives CDR1 ENHRY, CDR2 SYGVKD. This CDR3 has 14 residues. The CDR3 region has the DNA TGTGCCACTAGGGGGGACAGGGGGAAAGAGACCCAGTACTTC. It encodes CATRGDRGKETQYF.

CDR3 DNA sequence: TGTGCCAGCAGACCTGACAGGCTAAATGAAGCTTTCTTT. This encodes CASRPDRLNEAFF. The chain links TRBV6-5 to TRBJ1-1; D is possibly TRBD1 (6 bases). The CDR3 totals 13 residues. The germline V gene has CDR1 MNHEY and CDR2 SVGAGI. V lost 6 bases and J lost 7, with 15 bases in between.

The CDR3 DNA sequence: TGTGCCAGCAGCTTGGGTGGGGGGATAGCCAAAAACATTCAGTACTTC. Encoded protein: CASSLGGGIAKNIQYF. This chain links TRBV5-4 with TRBJ2-4; D may be TRBD2 (6 bases). The CDR3 consists of 16 residues. The V end was cut by 0 bases, the J end by 0 bases, with 10 bases between. Germline lookup yields CDR1 SGHNT and CDR2 YYREEE (reference sequence).

The chain employs TRBV7-3 and TRBJ2-3; D remains unclear. Germline lookup yields CDR1 SGHTA and CDR2 FQGTGA. V lost 0 bases and J lost 2, with 6 bases in between. The CDR3 runs 14 residues. CDR3 sequence: CASSLTVSTDTQYF. The CDR3 nucleotides read TGTGCCAGCAGCTTAACAGTCTCCACAGATACGCAGTATTTT.

The chain uses TRBV9 and TRBJ1-4; D is possibly TRBD1 (6 bases). Germline V lookup: CDR1 SGDLS, CDR2 YYNGEE. CDR3 length equals 15 residues. Deletions cut 0 bases from V and 8 bases from J, with 14 bases between. In DNA form, the CDR3 reads TGTGCCAGCAGCGTAGCGGGGACTAGGGGGGAAAAACTGTTTTTT. Its protein product is CASSVAGTRGEKLFF.

The chain links TRBV15 to TRBJ2-2; TRBD2 matches at 8 bases. Germline values: CDR1 LNHNV, CDR2 YYDKDF (reference sequence). The CDR3 has 16 amino acids. V shed 0 bases and J 4 bases; nucleotides not matched to a gene: 4. The CDR3: CATSRDTSGLTGELFF. The CDR3 DNA is TGTGCCACCAGCAGAGATACTAGCGGCCTCACCGGGGAGCTGTTTTTT. The full variable domain, its missing parts supplied by reference TRBV15 and TRBJ2-2, is DAMVIQNPRYQVTQFGKPVTLSCSQTLNHNVMYWYQQKSSQAPKLLFHYYDKDFNNEADTPDNFQSRRPNTSFCFLDIRSPGLGDTAMYLCATSRDTSGLTGELFFGEGSRLTVL.

The rearrangement uses TRBV6-1 and TRBJ2-5; no clear D gene. Trimming left V 6 bases short and J 2 bases short, with 13 bases between. Germline CDR1 MNHNS, CDR2 SASEGT. The CDR3 length is 14 residues. The CDR3 DNA follows: TGTGCCAGCAGCGTACACAGACGACAAGAGACCCAGTACTTC. It yields the protein CASSVHRRQETQYF.

The chain uses TRBV5-1 and TRBJ2-2; 8 bases align to TRBD2. The V segment lost 0 bases and the J segment 6 bases; nucleotides outside the gene matches: 7. Per germline, CDR1 SGHRS and CDR2 YFSETQ. The CDR3 covers 16 residues. The CDR3 sequence: CASSLAWTSLAGELFF. In nucleotides, the CDR3 is TGCGCCAGCAGCTTGGCCTGGACTAGCTTGGCCGGGGAGCTGTTTTTT.

The chain joins TRBV30 to TRBJ1-1; a possible D gene is TRBD1 (5 bases). The CDR3 consists of 10 residues. Trimming left V 4 bases short and J 10 bases short, with 10 bases between. Germline CDR1 is GTSNPN and CDR2 is SVGIG (reference sequence). This CDR3 reads CAWNAGGAFF. CDR3 bases: TGTGCCTGGAACGCGGGGGGAGCTTTCTTT.

The gene calls are TRBV6-1 and TRBJ1-4; no definite D call. Trimming pared 2 bases from V and 1 base from J, leaving 14 bases between. This CDR3 contains 17 residues. CDR1 is MNHNS, CDR2 SASEGT, per germline. Written as DNA, the CDR3 is TGTGCCAGCAGTGAACGCGGTCAAATGGGAACTAATGAAAAACTGTTTTTT. Translation: CASSERGQMGTNEKLFF.

The chain links TRBV6-1 to TRBJ1-2; 9 bases are shared with TRBD1. V lost 1 base, J lost 7 bases, and 7 bases stayed unmatched. The CDR3 runs 15 residues. Germline V CDR1 and CDR2: MNHNS, SASEGT. CDR3 sequence (DNA): TGTGCCAGCAGTGAAGTATGGGGACAGGGATCTGGCTACACCTTC. Amino acid sequence: CASSEVWGQGSGYTF.

V is TRBV7-3 and J is TRBJ2-2, with 15 bases that match TRBD2. The junction had 2 bases not matched to a gene; V was cut back by 4 bases and J by 5 bases. Germline values: CDR1 SGHTA, CDR2 FQGTGA. There are 16 residues in the CDR3. The CDR3 loop is CASSYGLAGGTGELFF. The CDR3 nucleotides are TGTGCCAGCAGCTACGGACTAGCGGGAGGGACCGGGGAGCTGTTTTTT.

The V gene is TRBV5-1, the J gene TRBJ2-1; TRBD2 aligns across 14 bases. J lost 6 bases, V lost 4 bases, and 6 bases had no gene match. CDR3 length equals 16 residues. Germline CDR1 is SGHRS and CDR2 is YFSETQ. CDR3 nucleotide sequence: TGCGCCAGCAGCCCCGGGGGACTAGCGGGAGTCAATGAGCAGTTCTTC. Translated: CASSPGGLAGVNEQFF.

V usage is TRBV5-1 and J usage is TRBJ2-3; 7 nucleotides line up with TRBD2. The CDR3 is 16 amino acids. Germline-derived CDR1 and CDR2 are SGHRS and YFSETQ. The J segment lost 1 base and the V segment lost 4 bases, leaving 9 bases of the junction unmatched. This chain's CDR3 is CASSTGGWAGTDTQYF. Written as DNA, the CDR3 is TGCGCCAGCAGCACGGGGGGATGGGCCGGCACAGATACGCAGTATTTT.

The V gene is TRBV15, the J gene TRBJ2-1; D is uncertain. Trimming took 0 bases from V and 5 from J, leaving 11 bases between them. Germline CDR1 LNHNV, CDR2 YYDKDF (reference sequence). This CDR3 has 15 residues. The CDR3, as DNA: TGTGCCACCAGCAGAGATCGAGGTGGGCACAATGAGCAGTTCTTC. It translates to CATSRDRGGHNEQFF.